The 9 T cell receptor beta chains below come from one sample, sequenced in a study of T cells in women clearing cervical HPV infection. The protocol was immunoSEQ multiplex PCR, while the TCRdb copy is restricted to in-frame clones and leaves out a portion. This table lists 35,000 to 45,000 clones. The sample comprised blood buffy coat. The receptors come from a woman aged 18 to 69 with a cervical HPV16 infection that either progressed to CIN3+ or cleared (not recorded which).

Note on this clone: The DNA ends 3 residues before the CDR3 does, and the rest of the CDR3 is filled in from the germline J gene. This chain connects TRBV7-3 to TRBJ2-3, with D tentatively TRBD2 (6 bases). The CDR3 is 15 residues long. Germline V gene data show CDR1 as SGHTA and CDR2 as FQGTGA. The CDR3: CASSLWDSPRETQYF. CDR3 bases read: TGTGCCAGCAGCTTATGGGACTCCCCCCGAGAGACG.

Details on this clone: The read ends 3 residues early relative to the CDR3; the germline J gene fills the gap. V and J are TRBV7-9 and TRBJ2-2; possibly TRBD1 for D (5 bases). The CDR3 loop spans 13 amino acids. CDR1 and CDR2 from the germline V gene are SEHNR and FQNEAQ (reference sequence). The CDR3: CASSSSGANVLFF. The covered CDR3 bases are TGTGCCAGCAGCTCTTCTGGGGCCAACGTG.

With regard to this clone: From the germline J gene comes the end of the CDR3, since the read stops 3 residues before it. V and J are TRBV10-1 and TRBJ1-4, with 7 nucleotides matching TRBD1. Germline V CDR1 and CDR2: WNHNN, SYGVQD (reference sequence). This CDR3 comprises 15 residues. The V gene end was trimmed by 6 bases and the J gene end by 4 bases; junction bases not matched to a gene: 8. The CDR3 protein is CASSPGQEDNEKLFF. CDR3 DNA (partial): TGCGCCAGCAGCCCTGGACAGGAGGATAATGAAAAA.

On this clone: The CDR3 extends 3 residues past the end of the read, so its final part is completed from the germline J gene. V usage is TRBV7-2 and J usage is TRBJ2-2; no clear D. Germline values: CDR1 SGHTA, CDR2 FQGNSA. Between the trimmed V and J ends, which lost 2 bases and 2 bases, there was a span of 6 bases. The CDR3 sequence is 14 residues long. The CDR3 loop reads CASSLSYNTGELFF. The CDR3 DNA, read in part, is TGTGCCAGCAGCTTATCCTACAACACCGGGGAG.

Turning to this clone: The read finishes 3 residues shy of the CDR3 end, and the germline J gene is used to complete it. The rearrangement joins TRBV30 to TRBJ2-3; D perhaps matches TRBD2 (6 bases). Per the germline V gene, CDR1 is GTSNPN and CDR2 is SVGIG (reference sequence). The CDR3 loop spans 14 amino acids. CDR3 DNA (partial): TGTGCCTGGAGTTGGCAGGGACTCAATCAGCCG. It is translated as CAWSWQGLNQP. The entire CDR3 is CAWSWQGLNQPQYF.

Remarks on this clone: The read ends 3 residues shy of where the CDR3 ends; the end is completed using the germline J gene. The chain is built from TRBV7-2 and TRBJ2-2; D is possibly TRBD2 (6 bases). The CDR3 totals 18 residues. Germline-derived CDR1 and CDR2 are SGHTA and FQGNSA. Trimming shortened V by 0 bases and J by 3 bases, and 17 bases separated the two germline ends. This CDR3 reads CASSLANSGTGDTGELFF. The sequenced part of the CDR3 DNA is TGTGCCAGCAGCTTAGCCAATTCCGGGACTGGTGACACCGGGGAG.

Regarding this clone: The read falls 3 residues short of the CDR3 end, and the missing part is taken from the germline J gene. The V and J genes are TRBV30 and TRBJ1-1; TRBD1 matches 9 bases. With V trimmed by 5 bases and J by 3 bases, 10 bases remained unmatched. Germline V gene data show CDR1 as GTSNPN and CDR2 as SVGIG (reference sequence). The CDR3 has 15 amino acids. The part of the CDR3 DNA that was read is TGTGCCTGGGGACCCCGGACAGGGGTGTACACTGAA. Amino acids: CAWGPRTGVYTE. The full CDR3 reads CAWGPRTGVYTEAFF.

Turning to this clone: Sequencing ends 3 residues short of the CDR3 end; the germline J gene provides the rest. This chain links TRBV19 with TRBJ2-3; TRBD1 matches 7 bases. Germline CDR1 LNHDA, CDR2 SQIVND (reference sequence). This CDR3 spans 15 amino acids. The covered CDR3 bases are TGTGCCAGTAGCCCCATGGGACAGAGCAATCAGCCG. Its protein product is CASSPMGQSNQP. The CDR3 reads in full as CASSPMGQSNQPQYF. Together with reference TRBV19 and TRBJ2-3, the CDR3 gives the full variable domain: DGGITQSPKYLFRKEGQNVTLSCEQNLNHDAMYWYRQDPGQGLRLIYYSQIVNDFQKGDIAEGYSVSREKKESFPLTVTSAQKNPTAFYLCASSPMGQSNQPQYFGPGTRLTVL.

In the case of this clone: The observed sequence ends 3 residues before the CDR3 terminus, with the missing tail filled in from the germline J gene. V gene TRBV6-1 combines with J gene TRBJ1-4; D may be TRBD1 (5 bases). The germline V gene has CDR1 MNHNS and CDR2 SASEGT. This CDR3 is built from 17 residues. The sequenced part of the CDR3 DNA is TGTGCCAGCAGTGAAGCTTTTCCCCCCTCTGGGGCCAACGTA. This translates into CASSEAFPPSGANV. The whole CDR3 protein reads CASSEAFPPSGANVLFF.